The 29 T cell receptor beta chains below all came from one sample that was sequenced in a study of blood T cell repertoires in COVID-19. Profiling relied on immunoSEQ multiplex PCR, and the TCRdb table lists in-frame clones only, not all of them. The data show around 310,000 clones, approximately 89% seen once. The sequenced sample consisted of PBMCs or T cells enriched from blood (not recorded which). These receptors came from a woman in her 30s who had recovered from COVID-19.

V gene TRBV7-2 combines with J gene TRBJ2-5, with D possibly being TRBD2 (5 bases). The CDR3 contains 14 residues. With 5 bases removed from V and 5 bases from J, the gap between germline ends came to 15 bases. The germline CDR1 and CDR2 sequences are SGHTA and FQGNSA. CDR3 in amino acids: CASSRRLAQETQYF. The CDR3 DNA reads TGTGCCAGCAGCCGCCGCCTAGCCCAGGAGACCCAGTACTTC.

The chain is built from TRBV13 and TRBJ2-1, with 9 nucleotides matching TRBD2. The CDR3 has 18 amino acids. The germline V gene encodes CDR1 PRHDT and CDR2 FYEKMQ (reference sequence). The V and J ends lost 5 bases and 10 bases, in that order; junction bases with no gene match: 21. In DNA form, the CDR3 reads TGTGCCAGCAGCCCCCCGGCTAGCGGGGACATACTCCAATGGGAGCAGTTCTTC. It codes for CASSPPASGDILQWEQFF. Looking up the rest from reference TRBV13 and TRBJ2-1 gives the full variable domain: AAGVIQSPRHLIKEKRETATLKCYPIPRHDTVYWYQQGPGQDPQFLISFYEKMQSDKGSIPDRFSAQQFSDYHSELNMSSLELGDSALYFCASSPPASGDILQWEQFFGPGTRLTVL.

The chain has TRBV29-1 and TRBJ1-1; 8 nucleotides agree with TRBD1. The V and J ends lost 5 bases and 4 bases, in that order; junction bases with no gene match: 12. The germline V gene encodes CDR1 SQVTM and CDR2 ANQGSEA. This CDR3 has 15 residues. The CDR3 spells CSVTRQGPPTTEAFF. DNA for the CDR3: TGCAGCGTTACTCGACAGGGGCCTCCAACCACTGAAGCTTTCTTT.

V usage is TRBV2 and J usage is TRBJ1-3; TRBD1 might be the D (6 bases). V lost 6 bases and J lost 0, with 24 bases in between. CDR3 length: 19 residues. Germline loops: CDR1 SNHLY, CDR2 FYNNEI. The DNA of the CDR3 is TGTGCCAGCAGATACAGGGTGTTTACGACAGGAATCTCTGGAAACACCATATATTTT. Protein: CASRYRVFTTGISGNTIYF.

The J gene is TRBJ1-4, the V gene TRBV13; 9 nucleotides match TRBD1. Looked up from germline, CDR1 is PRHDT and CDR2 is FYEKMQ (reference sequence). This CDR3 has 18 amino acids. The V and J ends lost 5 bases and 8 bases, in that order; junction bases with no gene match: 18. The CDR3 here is CASSPTGTGTAGREKLFF. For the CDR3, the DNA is TGTGCCAGCAGCCCCACCGGGACAGGGACAGCAGGCAGGGAAAAACTGTTTTTT.

DNA of the CDR3: TGTGCCAGCAGCGCACAGGGTAGTGCGAACACCGGGGAGCTGTTTTTT. Its protein product is CASSAQGSANTGELFF. The chain couples TRBV7-6 to TRBJ2-2; D might be TRBD1 (6 bases). Germline CDR1 SGHVS, CDR2 FNYEAQ. V was trimmed by 5 bases and J by 0 bases, leaving 13 bases between them. The CDR3 totals 16 residues.

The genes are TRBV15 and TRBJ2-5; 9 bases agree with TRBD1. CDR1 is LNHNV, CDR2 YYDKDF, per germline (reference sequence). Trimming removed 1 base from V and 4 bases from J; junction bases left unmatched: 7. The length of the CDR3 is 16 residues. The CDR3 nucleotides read TGTGCCACCAGCAGAGGGGACAGGGTATGGGGAGAGACCCAGTACTTC. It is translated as CATSRGDRVWGETQYF. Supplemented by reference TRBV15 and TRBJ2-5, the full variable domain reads DAMVIQNPRYQVTQFGKPVTLSCSQTLNHNVMYWYQQKSSQAPKLLFHYYDKDFNNEADTPDNFQSRRPNTSFCFLDIRSPGLGDTAMYLCATSRGDRVWGETQYFGPGTRLLVL.

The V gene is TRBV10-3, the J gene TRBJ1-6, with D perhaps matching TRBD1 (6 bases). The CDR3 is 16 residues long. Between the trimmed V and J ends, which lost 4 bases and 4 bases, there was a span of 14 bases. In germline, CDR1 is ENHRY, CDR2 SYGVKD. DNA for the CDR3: TGTGCCATCAGTGGTAGACAGGCTCAGTATAATTCACCCCTCCACTTT. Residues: CAISGRQAQYNSPLHF.

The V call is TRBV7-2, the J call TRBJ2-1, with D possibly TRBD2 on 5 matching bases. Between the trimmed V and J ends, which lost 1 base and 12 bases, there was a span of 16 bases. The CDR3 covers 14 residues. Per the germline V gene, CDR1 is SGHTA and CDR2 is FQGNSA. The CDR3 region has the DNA TGTGCCAGCAGCTTAGTGGTGTCGAAGGAGGCGCAGTTCTTC. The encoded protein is CASSLVVSKEAQFF.

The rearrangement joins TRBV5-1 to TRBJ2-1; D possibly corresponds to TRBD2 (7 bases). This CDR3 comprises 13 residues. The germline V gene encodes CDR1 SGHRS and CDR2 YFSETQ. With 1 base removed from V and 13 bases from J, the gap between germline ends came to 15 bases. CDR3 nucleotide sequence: TGCGCCAGCAGCTTGTGGATTCGGGGGGCCCAGTTCTTC. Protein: CASSLWIRGAQFF. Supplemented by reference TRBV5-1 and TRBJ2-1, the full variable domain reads KAGVTQTPRYLIKTRGQQVTLSCSPISGHRSVSWYQQTPGQGLQFLFEYFSETQRNKGNFPGRFSGRQFSNSRSEMNVSTLELGDSALYLCASSLWIRGAQFFGPGTRLTVL.

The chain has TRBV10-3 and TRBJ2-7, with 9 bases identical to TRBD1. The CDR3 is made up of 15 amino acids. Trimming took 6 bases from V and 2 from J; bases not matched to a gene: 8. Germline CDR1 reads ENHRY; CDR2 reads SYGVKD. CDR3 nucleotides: TGTGCCATCAGCGACTCCGGGACAGGGCCCTACGAGCAGTACTTC. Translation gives CAISDSGTGPYEQYF.

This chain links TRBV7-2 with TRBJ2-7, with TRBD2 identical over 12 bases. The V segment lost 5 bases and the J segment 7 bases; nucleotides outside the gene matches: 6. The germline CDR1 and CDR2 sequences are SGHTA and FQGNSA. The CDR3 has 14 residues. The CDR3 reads CASSPSGRATEQYF. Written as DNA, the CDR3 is TGTGCCAGCAGCCCTAGCGGGAGGGCCACAGAGCAGTACTTC.

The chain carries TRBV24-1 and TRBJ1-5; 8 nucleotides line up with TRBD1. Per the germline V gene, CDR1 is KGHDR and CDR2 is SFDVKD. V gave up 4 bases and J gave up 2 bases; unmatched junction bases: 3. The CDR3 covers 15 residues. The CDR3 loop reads CATSDPGGGNQPQHF. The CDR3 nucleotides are TGTGCCACCAGTGACCCAGGGGGCGGCAATCAGCCCCAGCATTTT.

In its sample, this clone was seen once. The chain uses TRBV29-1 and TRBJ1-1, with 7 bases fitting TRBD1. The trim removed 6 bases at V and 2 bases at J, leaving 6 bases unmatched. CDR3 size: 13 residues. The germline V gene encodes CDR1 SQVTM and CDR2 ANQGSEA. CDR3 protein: CSVPRQGNTEAFF. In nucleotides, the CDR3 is TGCAGCGTCCCCAGACAGGGAAACACTGAAGCTTTCTTT.

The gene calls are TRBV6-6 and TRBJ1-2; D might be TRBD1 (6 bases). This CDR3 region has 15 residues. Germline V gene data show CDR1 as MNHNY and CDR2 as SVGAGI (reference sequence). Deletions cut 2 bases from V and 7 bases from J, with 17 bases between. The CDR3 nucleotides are TGTGCCAGCAGTTACGGGGGCAGGGGCTCCAGTGGCTACACCTTC. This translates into CASSYGGRGSSGYTF.

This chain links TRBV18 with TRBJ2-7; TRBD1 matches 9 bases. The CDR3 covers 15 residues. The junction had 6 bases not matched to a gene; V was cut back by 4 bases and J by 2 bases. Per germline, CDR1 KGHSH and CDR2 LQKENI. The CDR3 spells CASSLLDRGAYEQYF. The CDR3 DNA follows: TGTGCCAGCTCACTTCTGGACAGGGGAGCCTACGAGCAGTACTTC.

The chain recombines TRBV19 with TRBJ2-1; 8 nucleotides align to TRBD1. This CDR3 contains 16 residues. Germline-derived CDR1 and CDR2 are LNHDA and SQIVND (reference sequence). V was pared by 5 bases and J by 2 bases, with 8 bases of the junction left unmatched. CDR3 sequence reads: CASSSSTGATYNEQFF. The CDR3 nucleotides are TGTGCCAGTAGTTCCTCGACAGGGGCCACCTACAATGAGCAGTTCTTC.

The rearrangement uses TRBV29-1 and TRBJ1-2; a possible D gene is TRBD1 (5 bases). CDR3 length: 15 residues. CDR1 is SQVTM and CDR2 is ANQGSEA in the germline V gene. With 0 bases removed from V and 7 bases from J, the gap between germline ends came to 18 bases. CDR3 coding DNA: TGCAGCGTTGAAGATCATTCCAAATACAGGCTTGGCTACACCTTC. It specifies CSVEDHSKYRLGYTF.

CDR3 bases: TGTGCCAGCAGCCCTGGCAGGGGGACCCAGTACTTC. Its translation is CASSPGRGTQYF. This rearrangement joins TRBV7-9 to TRBJ2-5, with D tentatively TRBD1 (6 bases). V was clipped by 5 bases and J by 7 bases, with 11 bases between them. The CDR3 sequence is 12 residues long. From germline, CDR1 is SEHNR and CDR2 FQNEAQ (reference sequence). The full variable domain, completed using reference TRBV7-9 and TRBJ2-5, is DTGVSQNPRHKITKRGQNVTFRCDPISEHNRLYWYRQTLGQGPEFLTYFQNEAQLEKSRLLSDRFSAERPKGSFSTLEIQRTEQGDSAMYLCASSPGRGTQYFGPGTRLLVL.

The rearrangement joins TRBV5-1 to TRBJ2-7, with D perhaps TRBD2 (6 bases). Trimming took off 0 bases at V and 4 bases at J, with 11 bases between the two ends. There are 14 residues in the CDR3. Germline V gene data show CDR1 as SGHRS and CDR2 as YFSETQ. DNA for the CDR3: TGCGCCAGCAGCTTGGCCTCTAGCGTTTACGAGCAGTACTTC. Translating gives CASSLASSVYEQYF.

This CDR3 is CASSLGTYEQFF. The CDR3 DNA sequence: TGTGCCAGCTCACTGGGGACATATGAGCAGTTCTTC. The rearrangement joins TRBV18 to TRBJ2-1; weak D call: TRBD1 (6 bases). The germline gives CDR1 KGHSH, CDR2 LQKENI. V dropped 4 bases and J dropped 8 bases, with 9 bases sitting between them. The CDR3 loop spans 12 amino acids. Looking up the rest from reference TRBV18 and TRBJ2-1 gives the full variable domain: NAGVMQNPRHLVRRRGQEARLRCSPMKGHSHVYWYRQLPEEGLKFMVYLQKENIIDESGMPKERFSAEFPKEGPSILRIQQVVRGDSAAYFCASSLGTYEQFFGPGTRLTVL.

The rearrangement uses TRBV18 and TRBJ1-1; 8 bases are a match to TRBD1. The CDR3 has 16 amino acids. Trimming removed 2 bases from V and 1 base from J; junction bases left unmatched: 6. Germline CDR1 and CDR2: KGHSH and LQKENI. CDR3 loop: CASSPFPGTGNTEAFF. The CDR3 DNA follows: TGTGCCAGCTCACCATTCCCCGGGACAGGGAACACTGAAGCTTTCTTT.

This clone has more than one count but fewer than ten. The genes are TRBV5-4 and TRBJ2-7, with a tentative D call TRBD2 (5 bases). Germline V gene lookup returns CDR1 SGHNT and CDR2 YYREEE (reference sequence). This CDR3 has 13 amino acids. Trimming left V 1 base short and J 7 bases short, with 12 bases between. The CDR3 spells CASSLSSREEQYF. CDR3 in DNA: TGTGCCAGCAGCTTGAGTTCTAGGGAGGAGCAGTACTTC.

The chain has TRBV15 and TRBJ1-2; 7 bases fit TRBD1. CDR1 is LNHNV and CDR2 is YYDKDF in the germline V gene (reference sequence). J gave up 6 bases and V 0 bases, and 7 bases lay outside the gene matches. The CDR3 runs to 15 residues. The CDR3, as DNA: TGTGCCACCAGCAGAGATCTGGAGGGGGCGGATGGCTACACCTTC. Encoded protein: CATSRDLEGADGYTF.

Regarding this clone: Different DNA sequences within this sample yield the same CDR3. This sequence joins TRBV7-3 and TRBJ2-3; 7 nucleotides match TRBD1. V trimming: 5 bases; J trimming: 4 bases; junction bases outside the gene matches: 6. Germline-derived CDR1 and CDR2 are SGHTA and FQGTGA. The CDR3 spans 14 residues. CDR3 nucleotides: TGTGCCAGCAGCCCTGACAGGGCCCCAGATACGCAGTATTTT. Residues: CASSPDRAPDTQYF.

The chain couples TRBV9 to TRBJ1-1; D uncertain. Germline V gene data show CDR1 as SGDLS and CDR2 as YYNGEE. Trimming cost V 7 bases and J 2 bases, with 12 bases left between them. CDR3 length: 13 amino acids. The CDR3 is CASATGPNTEAFF. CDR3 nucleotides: TGTGCCAGCGCCACGGGTCCCAACACTGAAGCTTTCTTT.

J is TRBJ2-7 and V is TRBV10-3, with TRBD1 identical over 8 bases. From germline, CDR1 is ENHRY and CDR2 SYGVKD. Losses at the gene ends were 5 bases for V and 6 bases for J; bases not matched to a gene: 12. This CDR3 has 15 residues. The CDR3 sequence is CAISTRIGTGSEQYF. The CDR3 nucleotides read TGTGCCATCAGTACTAGGATTGGGACAGGAAGCGAGCAGTACTTC.

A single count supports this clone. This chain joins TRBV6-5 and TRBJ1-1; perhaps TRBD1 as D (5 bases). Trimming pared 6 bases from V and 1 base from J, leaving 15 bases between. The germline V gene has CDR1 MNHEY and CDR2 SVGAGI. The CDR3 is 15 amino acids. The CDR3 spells CASRRQSLSNTEAFF. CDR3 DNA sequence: TGTGCCAGCAGACGACAGTCCCTATCGAACACTGAAGCTTTCTTT.

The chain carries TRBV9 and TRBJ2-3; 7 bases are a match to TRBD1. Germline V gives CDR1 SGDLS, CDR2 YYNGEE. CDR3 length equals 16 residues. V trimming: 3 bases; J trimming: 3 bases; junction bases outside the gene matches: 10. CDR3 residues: CASSAYDRALTDTQYF. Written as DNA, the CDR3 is TGTGCCAGCAGCGCCTATGACAGGGCTTTGACAGATACGCAGTATTTT.